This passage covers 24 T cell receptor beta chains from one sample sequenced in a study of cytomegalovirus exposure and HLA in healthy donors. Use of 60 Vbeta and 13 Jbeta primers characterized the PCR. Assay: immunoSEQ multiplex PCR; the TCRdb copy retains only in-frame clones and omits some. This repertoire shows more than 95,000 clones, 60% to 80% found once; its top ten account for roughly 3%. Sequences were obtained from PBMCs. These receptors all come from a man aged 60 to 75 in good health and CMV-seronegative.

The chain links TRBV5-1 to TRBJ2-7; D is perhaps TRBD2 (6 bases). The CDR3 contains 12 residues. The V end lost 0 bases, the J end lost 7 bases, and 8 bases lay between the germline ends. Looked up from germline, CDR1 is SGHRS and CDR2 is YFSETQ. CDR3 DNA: TGCGCCAGCAGCTTGGCGGGGAGGGAGCAGTACTTC. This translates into CASSLAGREQYF.

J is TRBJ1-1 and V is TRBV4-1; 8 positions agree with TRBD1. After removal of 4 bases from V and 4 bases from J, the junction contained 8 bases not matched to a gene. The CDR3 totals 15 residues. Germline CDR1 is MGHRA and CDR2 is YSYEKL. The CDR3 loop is CASSREPTGATEAFF. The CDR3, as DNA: TGCGCCAGCAGCCGAGAACCGACAGGGGCCACTGAAGCTTTCTTT.

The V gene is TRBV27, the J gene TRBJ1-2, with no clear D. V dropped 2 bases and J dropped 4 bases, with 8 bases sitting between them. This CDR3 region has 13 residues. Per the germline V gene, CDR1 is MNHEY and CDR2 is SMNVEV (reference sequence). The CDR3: CASSLLGSYGYTF. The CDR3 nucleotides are TGTGCCAGCAGTTTACTGGGCAGCTATGGCTACACCTTC.

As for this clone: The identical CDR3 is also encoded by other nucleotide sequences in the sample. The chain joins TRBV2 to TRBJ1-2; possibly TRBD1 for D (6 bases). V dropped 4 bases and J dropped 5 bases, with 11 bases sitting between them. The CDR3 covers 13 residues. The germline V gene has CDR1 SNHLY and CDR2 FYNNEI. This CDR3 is CASSAGQGYGYTF. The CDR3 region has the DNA TGTGCCAGCAGTGCCGGGCAGGGGTATGGCTACACCTTC. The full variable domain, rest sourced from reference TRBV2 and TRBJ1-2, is EPEVTQTPSHQVTQMGQEVILRCVPISNHLYFYWYRQILGQKVEFLVSFYNNEISEKSEIFDDQFSVERPDGSNFTLKIRSTKLEDSAMYFCASSAGQGYGYTFGSGTRLTVV.

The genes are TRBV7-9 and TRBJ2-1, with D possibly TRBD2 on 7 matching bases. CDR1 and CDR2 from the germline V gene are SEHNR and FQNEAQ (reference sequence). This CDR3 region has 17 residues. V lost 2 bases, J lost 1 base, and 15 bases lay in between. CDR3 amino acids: CASSLQRGGTSYNEQFF. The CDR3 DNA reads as TGTGCCAGCAGCTTACAAAGGGGGGGTACTTCCTACAATGAGCAGTTCTTC.

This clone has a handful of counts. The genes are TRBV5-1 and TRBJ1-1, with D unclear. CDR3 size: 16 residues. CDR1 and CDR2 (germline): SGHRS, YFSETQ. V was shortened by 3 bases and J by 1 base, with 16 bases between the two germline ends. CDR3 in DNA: TGCGCCAGCAGCTGGACTGCGGCTGTTGGGAACACTGAAGCTTTCTTT. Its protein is CASSWTAAVGNTEAFF.

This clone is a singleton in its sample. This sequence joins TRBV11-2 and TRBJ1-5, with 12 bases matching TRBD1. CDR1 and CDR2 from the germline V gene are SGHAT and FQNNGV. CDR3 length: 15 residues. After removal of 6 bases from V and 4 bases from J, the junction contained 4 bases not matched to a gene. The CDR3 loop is CASSPGQGANQPQHF. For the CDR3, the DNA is TGTGCCAGCAGTCCGGGACAGGGGGCAAATCAGCCCCAGCATTTT.

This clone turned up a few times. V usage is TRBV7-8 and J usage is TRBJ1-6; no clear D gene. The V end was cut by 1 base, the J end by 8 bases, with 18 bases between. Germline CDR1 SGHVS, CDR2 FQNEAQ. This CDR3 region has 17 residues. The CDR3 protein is CASSLGTPDWSDSPLHF. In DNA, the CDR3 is TGTGCCAGCAGCTTAGGCACACCGGACTGGAGTGATTCACCCCTCCACTTT.

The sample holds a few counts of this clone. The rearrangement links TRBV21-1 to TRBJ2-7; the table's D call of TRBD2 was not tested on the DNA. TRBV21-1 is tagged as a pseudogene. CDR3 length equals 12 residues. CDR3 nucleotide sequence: TGTGCCAGCAGCACTAGCGCCTACGAGCAGTACTTC. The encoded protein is CASSTSAYEQYF.

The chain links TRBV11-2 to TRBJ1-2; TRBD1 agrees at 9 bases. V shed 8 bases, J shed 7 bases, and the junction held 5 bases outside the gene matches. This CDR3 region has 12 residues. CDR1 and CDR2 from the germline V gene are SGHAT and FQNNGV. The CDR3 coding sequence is TGTGCCAGCGGCACAGGGGGCCTTGGCTACACCTTC. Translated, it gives CASGTGGLGYTF.

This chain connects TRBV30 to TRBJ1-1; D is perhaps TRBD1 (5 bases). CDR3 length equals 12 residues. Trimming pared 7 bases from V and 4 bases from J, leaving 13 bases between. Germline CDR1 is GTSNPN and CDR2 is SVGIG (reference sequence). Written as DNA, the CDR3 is TGTGCCTCAACTCGGGGGGGCACTGAAGCTTTCTTT. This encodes CASTRGGTEAFF. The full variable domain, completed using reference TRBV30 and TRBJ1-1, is SQTIHQWPATLVQPVGSPLSLECTVEGTSNPNLYWYRQAAGRGLQLLFYSVGIGQISSEVPQNLSASRPQDRQFILSSKKLLLSDSGFYLCASTRGGTEAFFGQGTRLTVV.

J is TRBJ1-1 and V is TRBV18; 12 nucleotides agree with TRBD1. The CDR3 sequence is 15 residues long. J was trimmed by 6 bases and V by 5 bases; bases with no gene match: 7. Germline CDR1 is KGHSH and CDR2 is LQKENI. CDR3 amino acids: CASSLTGTGGPEAFF. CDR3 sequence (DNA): TGTGCCAGCTCATTAACCGGGACAGGGGGCCCTGAAGCTTTCTTT. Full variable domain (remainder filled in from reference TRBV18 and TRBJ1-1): NAGVMQNPRHLVRRRGQEARLRCSPMKGHSHVYWYRQLPEEGLKFMVYLQKENIIDESGMPKERFSAEFPKEGPSILRIQQVVRGDSAAYFCASSLTGTGGPEAFFGQGTRLTVV.

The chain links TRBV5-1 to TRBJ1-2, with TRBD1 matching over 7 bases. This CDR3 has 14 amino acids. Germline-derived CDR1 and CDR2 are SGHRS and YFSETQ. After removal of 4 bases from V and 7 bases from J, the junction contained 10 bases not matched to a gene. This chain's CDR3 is CASSQTQDRAGYTF. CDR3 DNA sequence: TGCGCCAGCAGCCAAACCCAAGACAGGGCTGGCTACACCTTC. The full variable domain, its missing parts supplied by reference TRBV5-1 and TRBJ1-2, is KAGVTQTPRYLIKTRGQQVTLSCSPISGHRSVSWYQQTPGQGLQFLFEYFSETQRNKGNFPGRFSGRQFSNSRSEMNVSTLELGDSALYLCASSQTQDRAGYTFGSGTRLTVV.

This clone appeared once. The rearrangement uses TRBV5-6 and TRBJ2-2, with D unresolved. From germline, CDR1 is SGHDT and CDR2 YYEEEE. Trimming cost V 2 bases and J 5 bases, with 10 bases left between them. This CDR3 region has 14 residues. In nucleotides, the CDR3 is TGTGCCAGCAGCTTTACTTCCATGACCGGGGAGCTGTTTTTT. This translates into CASSFTSMTGELFF.

CDR3 region: CASTEGGLAKNIQYF. CDR3 nucleotide sequence: TGTGCCAGCACCGAGGGGGGGTTAGCCAAAAACATTCAGTACTTC. The rearrangement uses TRBV6-6 and TRBJ2-4; D possibly corresponds to TRBD2 (7 bases). The CDR3 spans 15 residues. CDR1 MNHNY and CDR2 SVGAGI come from the germline V gene (reference sequence). V was clipped by 7 bases and J by 0 bases, with 13 bases between them.

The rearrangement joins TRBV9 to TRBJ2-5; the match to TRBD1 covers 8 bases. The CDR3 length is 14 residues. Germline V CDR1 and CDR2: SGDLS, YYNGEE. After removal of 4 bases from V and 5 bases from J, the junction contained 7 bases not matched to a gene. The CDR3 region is CASSRATGGETQYF. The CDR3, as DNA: TGTGCCAGCAGCCGAGCTACAGGGGGGGAGACCCAGTACTTC.

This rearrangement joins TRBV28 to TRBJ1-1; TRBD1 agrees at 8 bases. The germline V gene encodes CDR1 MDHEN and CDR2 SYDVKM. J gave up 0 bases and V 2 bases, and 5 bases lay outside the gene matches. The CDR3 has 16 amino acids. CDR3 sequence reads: CASSLHQGALNTEAFF. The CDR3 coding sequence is TGTGCCAGCAGTTTACATCAGGGGGCCTTGAACACTGAAGCTTTCTTT.

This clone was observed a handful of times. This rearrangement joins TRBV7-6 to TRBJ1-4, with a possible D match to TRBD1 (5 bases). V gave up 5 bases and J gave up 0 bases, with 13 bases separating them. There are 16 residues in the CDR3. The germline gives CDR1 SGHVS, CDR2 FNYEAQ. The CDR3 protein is CASSRNSGATNEKLFF. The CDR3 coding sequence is TGTGCCAGCAGCCGCAACTCGGGGGCAACTAATGAAAAACTGTTTTTT.

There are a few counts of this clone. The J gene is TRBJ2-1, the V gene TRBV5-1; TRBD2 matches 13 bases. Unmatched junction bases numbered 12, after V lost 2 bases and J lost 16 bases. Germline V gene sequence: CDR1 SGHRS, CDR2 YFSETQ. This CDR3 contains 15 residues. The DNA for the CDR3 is TGCGCCAGCAGCTTCCCGGGACTAGCGGGGAGTGAGGGTTTCTTC. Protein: CASSFPGLAGSEGFF.

The CDR3 protein is CASSLGEGLSGYTF. DNA for the CDR3: TGTGCCAGCAGCTTAGGTGAGGGCCTCTCTGGCTACACCTTC. V and J are TRBV7-9 and TRBJ1-2, with D hard to call. CDR1 is SEHNR and CDR2 is FQNEAQ in the germline V gene (reference sequence). CDR3 length: 14 residues. The V and J ends lost 1 base and 7 bases respectively, with 13 bases between them.

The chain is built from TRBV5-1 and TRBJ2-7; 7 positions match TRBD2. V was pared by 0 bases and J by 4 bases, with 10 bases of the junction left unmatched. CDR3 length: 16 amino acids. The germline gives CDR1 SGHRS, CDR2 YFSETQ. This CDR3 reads CASSLDSGGLLYEQYF. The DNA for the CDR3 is TGCGCCAGCAGCTTGGATTCGGGGGGTCTCCTGTACGAGCAGTACTTC.

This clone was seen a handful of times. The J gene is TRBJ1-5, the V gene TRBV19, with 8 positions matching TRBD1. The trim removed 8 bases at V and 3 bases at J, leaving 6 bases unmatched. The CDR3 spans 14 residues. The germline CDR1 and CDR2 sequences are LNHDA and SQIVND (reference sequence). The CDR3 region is CASDRGRANQPQHF. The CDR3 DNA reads TGTGCCAGTGACAGGGGAAGGGCCAATCAGCCCCAGCATTTT.

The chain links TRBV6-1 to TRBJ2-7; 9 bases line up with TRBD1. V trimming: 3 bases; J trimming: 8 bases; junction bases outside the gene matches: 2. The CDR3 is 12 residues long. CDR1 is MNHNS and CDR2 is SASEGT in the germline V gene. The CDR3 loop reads CASSEGQGKQYF. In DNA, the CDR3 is TGTGCCAGCAGTGAGGGACAGGGTAAGCAGTACTTC.

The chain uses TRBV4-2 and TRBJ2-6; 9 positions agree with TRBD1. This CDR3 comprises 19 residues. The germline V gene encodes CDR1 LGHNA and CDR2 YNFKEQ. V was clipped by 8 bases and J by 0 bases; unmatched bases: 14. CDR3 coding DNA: TGTGCCAGCCATACAACCTCCGGGACAGGGACCTCTGGGGCCAACGTCCTGACTTTC. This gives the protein CASHTTSGTGTSGANVLTF.